The 21 T cell receptor beta chains reported below all come from one sample, sequenced in a study of blood T cell repertoires in COVID-19. TCRdb keeps only in-frame clones here, not all; method: immunoSEQ multiplex PCR. This table holds about 130,000 clones, 70% to 80% found once. Input material: peripheral blood. The receptors were sampled from an older woman with COVID-19, enrolled during active disease.

The chain uses TRBV5-6 and TRBJ2-5; 8 bases align to TRBD2. The germline gives CDR1 SGHDT, CDR2 YYEEEE. CDR3 size: 16 residues. V was clipped by 6 bases and J by 4 bases; unmatched bases: 14. The CDR3 region is CASNLGRERGGETQYF. CDR3 nucleotide sequence: TGTGCCAGCAACCTCGGGAGGGAACGAGGGGGAGAGACCCAGTACTTC.

This clone was found once. The genes are TRBV4-2 and TRBJ1-4, with a weak D call TRBD1 (5 bases). The germline gives CDR1 LGHNA, CDR2 YNFKEQ. The CDR3 contains 18 residues. Trimming pared 1 base from V and 1 base from J, leaving 16 bases between. The CDR3 DNA is TGTGCCAGCAGCCAAGTAATGGCAGGGATAGGAACTAATGAAAAACTGTTTTTT. This encodes CASSQVMAGIGTNEKLFF.

A note on this clone: Other nucleotide sequences in the sample specify the same CDR3. V and J are TRBV5-5 and TRBJ1-5; TRBD1 matches at 7 bases. After removal of 2 bases from V and 4 bases from J, the junction contained 3 bases not matched to a gene. The CDR3 runs 14 residues. The germline CDR1 and CDR2 sequences are SGHKS and YYEKEE (reference sequence). Here the CDR3 DNA reads TGTGCCAGCAGCTTAGCAGGGGGAAATCAGCCCCAGCATTTT. Translation: CASSLAGGNQPQHF.

J is TRBJ2-7 and V is TRBV27, with a weak D call TRBD2 (5 bases). With 6 bases removed from V and 7 bases from J, the gap between germline ends came to 16 bases. This CDR3 spans 13 amino acids. Germline V CDR1 and CDR2: MNHEY, SMNVEV (reference sequence). This CDR3 reads CASSPGSPGEQYF. CDR3 in DNA: TGTGCCAGCAGCCCAGGATCTCCGGGAGAGCAGTACTTC.

This clone was seen just once. The chain uses TRBV7-2 and TRBJ2-3; D possibly corresponds to TRBD2 (5 bases). CDR1 is SGHTA and CDR2 is FQGNSA in the germline V gene. V lost 4 bases and J 1 base, leaving 12 bases between the germline ends. This CDR3 region has 15 residues. DNA of the CDR3: TGTGCCAGCAGCTCCATCGGGGTCGGCACAGATACGCAGTATTTT. Protein: CASSSIGVGTDTQYF. The full variable domain, with the rest looked up from reference TRBV7-2 and TRBJ2-3, is GAGVSQSPSNKVTEKGKDVELRCDPISGHTALYWYRQSLGQGLEFLIYFQGNSAPDKSGLPSDRFSAERTGGSVSTLTIQRTQQEDSAVYLCASSSIGVGTDTQYFGPGTRLTVL.

The V call is TRBV5-4, the J call TRBJ2-3; D ambiguous. The length of the CDR3 is 14 residues. The V end lost 4 bases, the J end lost 0 bases, and 9 bases lay between the germline ends. Germline lookup yields CDR1 SGHNT and CDR2 YYREEE (reference sequence). CDR3 nucleotide sequence: TGTGCCAGCAGCCCAGACTCGAGCACAGATACGCAGTATTTT. This codes for CASSPDSSTDTQYF.

The chain joins TRBV11-2 to TRBJ2-4; possible D gene TRBD2, 7 bases. V was trimmed by 0 bases and J by 9 bases, leaving 12 bases between them. Looked up from germline, CDR1 is SGHAT and CDR2 is FQNNGV. The CDR3 is made up of 14 amino acids. The CDR3 bases are TGTGCCAGCAGCTTAGAGGGGAGGGGGGGCATTCAGTACTTC. Translated: CASSLEGRGGIQYF.

The chain recombines TRBV3-1 (or the pseudogene TRBV3-2) with TRBJ1-1, with D possibly TRBD1 on 6 matching bases. Trimming removed 4 bases at V and 7 bases at J, with 13 bases between. Germline V gene data show CDR1 as LGHDT and CDR2 as YNNKEL (reference sequence). The CDR3 contains 13 residues. The CDR3 reads CASSPPGADEAFF. In DNA, the CDR3 is TGTGCCAGCAGCCCTCCAGGGGCAGATGAAGCTTTCTTT.

This clone was counted only a few times. The V and J genes are TRBV5-6 and TRBJ2-7; possible D gene TRBD2, 5 bases. The CDR3 contains 14 residues. Looked up from germline, CDR1 is SGHDT and CDR2 is YYEEEE. V lost 3 bases and J 1 base, leaving 11 bases between the germline ends. CDR3 in DNA: TGTGCCAGCAGCTCACGGCCGGGGTCCTACGAGCAGTACTTC. Translated, it gives CASSSRPGSYEQYF.

V gene TRBV11-2 combines with J gene TRBJ1-3; D unresolved. The V end lost 0 bases, the J end lost 0 bases, and 6 bases lay between the germline ends. The CDR3 has 15 amino acids. Germline V gene data show CDR1 as SGHAT and CDR2 as FQNNGV. The CDR3 region is CASSLDPGSGNTIYF. The CDR3 region has the DNA TGTGCCAGCAGCTTAGATCCGGGCTCTGGAAACACCATATATTTT.

V usage is TRBV6-2 or TRBV6-3 and J usage is TRBJ1-1; 7 bases match TRBD1. The CDR3 runs 13 residues. The junction had 5 bases not matched to a gene; V was cut back by 5 bases and J by 5 bases. Germline values: CDR1 MNHEY, CDR2 SVGEGT. CDR3 amino acids: CASSHRGPTEAFF. CDR3 nucleotide sequence: TGTGCCAGCAGTCACAGGGGACCGACTGAAGCTTTCTTT.

The rearrangement joins TRBV5-4 to TRBJ2-3; the match to TRBD2 covers 10 bases. V was pared by 2 bases and J by 4 bases, with 7 bases of the junction left unmatched. Germline V CDR1 and CDR2: SGHNT, YYREEE (reference sequence). This CDR3 is built from 16 residues. The CDR3 bases are TGTGCCAGCAGCTTAAAGCGGGGGGGAACCGCAGATACGCAGTATTTT. Its protein product is CASSLKRGGTADTQYF.

The genes are TRBV28 and TRBJ1-3; 7 bases map to TRBD1. CDR3 size: 16 residues. Germline V gene sequence: CDR1 MDHEN, CDR2 SYDVKM. The junction had 6 bases not matched to a gene; V was cut back by 4 bases and J by 0 bases. CDR3 sequence (DNA): TGTGCCAGCAGTTCTCTCCACAGGGGCTCTGGAAACACCATATATTTT. Amino acid sequence: CASSSLHRGSGNTIYF.

This clone was counted once. The chain couples TRBV6-5 to TRBJ2-7; 9 nucleotides align to TRBD2. The CDR3 contains 14 residues. V dropped 6 bases and J dropped 2; count of bases not matched to a gene: 5. Per germline, CDR1 MNHEY and CDR2 SVGAGI. The chain's CDR3 is CASSPKRGAYEQYF. As DNA, the CDR3 is TGTGCCAGCAGCCCCAAGCGGGGGGCCTACGAGCAGTACTTC.

This clone was observed many times. This chain links TRBV27 with TRBJ2-2; 11 nucleotides agree with TRBD2. After removal of 6 bases from V and 2 bases from J, the junction contained 11 bases not matched to a gene. Germline V lookup: CDR1 MNHEY, CDR2 SMNVEV (reference sequence). The CDR3 has 18 amino acids. The CDR3 region has the DNA TGTGCCAGCAGGAAACTAGCGGGGGCTCCTCCAAACACCGGGGAGCTGTTTTTT. Translated, it gives CASRKLAGAPPNTGELFF.

This clone was detected only once. The chain links TRBV24-1 to TRBJ1-5, with 8 bases fitting TRBD1. The J segment lost 5 bases and the V segment lost 3 bases, leaving 8 bases of the junction unmatched. CDR1 and CDR2 (germline): KGHDR, SFDVKD. The CDR3 consists of 16 residues. The CDR3 sequence is CATSDNTGQGHQPQHF. In DNA form, the CDR3 reads TGTGCCACCAGTGATAATACCGGACAGGGACATCAGCCCCAGCATTTT.

The chain employs TRBV5-1 and TRBJ2-6, with 12 positions matching TRBD2. The V segment lost 5 bases and the J segment 0 bases; nucleotides outside the gene matches: 9. The germline V gene encodes CDR1 SGHRS and CDR2 YFSETQ. The length of the CDR3 is 19 residues. CDR3: CASREGLAGRYSGANVLTF. The CDR3 region has the DNA TGCGCCAGCAGAGAAGGACTAGCGGGGCGATACTCTGGGGCCAACGTCCTGACTTTC.

The rearrangement uses TRBV7-2 and TRBJ1-4; 9 bases are shared with TRBD1. V gave up 3 bases and J gave up 5 bases; unmatched junction bases: 1. In germline, CDR1 is SGHTA, CDR2 FQGNSA. This CDR3 has 14 amino acids. In nucleotides, the CDR3 is TGTGCCAGCAGCTTGACAGGGGGGAATGAAAAACTGTTTTTT. It specifies CASSLTGGNEKLFF.

J is TRBJ1-6 and V is TRBV27; TRBD1 matches 7 bases. The V gene's germline CDR1 is MNHEY and CDR2 SMNVEV (reference sequence). The V segment lost 6 bases and the J segment 5 bases; nucleotides outside the gene matches: 4. CDR3 length equals 14 residues. DNA for the CDR3: TGTGCCAGCAGGATGGGACAGAATAATTCACCCCTCCACTTT. It is translated as CASRMGQNNSPLHF.

The gene calls are TRBV4-2 and TRBJ2-1, with 9 bases matching TRBD2. The CDR3 loop spans 16 amino acids. Germline CDR1 LGHNA, CDR2 YNFKEQ. V dropped 0 bases and J dropped 7; count of bases not matched to a gene: 7. The CDR3 spells CASSQDLGGGANEQFF. Written as DNA, the CDR3 is TGTGCCAGCAGCCAAGATTTGGGCGGGGGGGCAAATGAGCAGTTCTTC.

This chain joins TRBV4-2 and TRBJ1-1; maybe TRBD1 (6 bases). In germline, CDR1 is LGHNA, CDR2 YNFKEQ. This CDR3 is built from 15 residues. Trimming pared 3 bases from V and 2 bases from J, leaving 13 bases between. The CDR3 sequence is CASSQGNRVNTEAFF. The CDR3 DNA sequence: TGTGCCAGCAGCCAGGGCAACAGGGTCAACACTGAAGCTTTCTTT.